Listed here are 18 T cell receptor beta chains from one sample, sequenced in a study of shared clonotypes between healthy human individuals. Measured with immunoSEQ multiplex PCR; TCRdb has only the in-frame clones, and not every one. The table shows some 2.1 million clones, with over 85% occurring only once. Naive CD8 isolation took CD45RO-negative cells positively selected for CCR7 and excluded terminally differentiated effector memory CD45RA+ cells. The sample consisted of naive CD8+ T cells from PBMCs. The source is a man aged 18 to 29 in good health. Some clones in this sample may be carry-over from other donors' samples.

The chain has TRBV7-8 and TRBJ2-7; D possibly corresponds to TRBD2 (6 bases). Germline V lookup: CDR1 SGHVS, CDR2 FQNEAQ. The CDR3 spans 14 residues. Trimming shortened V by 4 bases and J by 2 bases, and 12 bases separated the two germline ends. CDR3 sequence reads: CASSSPGSTYEQYF. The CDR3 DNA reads TGTGCCAGCAGCTCCCCCGGGAGCACCTACGAGCAGTACTTC.

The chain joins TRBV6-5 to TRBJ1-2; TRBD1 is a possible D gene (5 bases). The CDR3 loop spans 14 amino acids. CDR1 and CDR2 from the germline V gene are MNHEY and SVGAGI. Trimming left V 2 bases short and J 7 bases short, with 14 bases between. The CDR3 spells CASSYGQGTAGYTF. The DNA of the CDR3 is TGTGCCAGCAGTTACGGTCAAGGGACGGCTGGCTACACCTTC.

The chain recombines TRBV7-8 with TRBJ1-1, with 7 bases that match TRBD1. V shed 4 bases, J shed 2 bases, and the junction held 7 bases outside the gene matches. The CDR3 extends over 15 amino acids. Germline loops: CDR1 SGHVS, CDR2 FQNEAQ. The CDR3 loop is CASSSEGQTNTEAFF. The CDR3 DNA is TGTGCCAGCAGCTCAGAGGGACAGACCAACACTGAAGCTTTCTTT. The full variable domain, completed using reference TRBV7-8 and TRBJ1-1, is GAGVSQSPRYKVAKRGQDVALRCDPISGHVSLFWYQQALGQGPEFLTYFQNEAQLDKSGLPSDRFFAERPEGSVSTLKIQRTQQEDSAVYLCASSSEGQTNTEAFFGQGTRLTVV.

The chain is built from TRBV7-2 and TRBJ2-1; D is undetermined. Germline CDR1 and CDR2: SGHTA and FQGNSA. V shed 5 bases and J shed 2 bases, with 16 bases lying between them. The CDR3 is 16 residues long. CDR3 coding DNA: TGTGCCAGCAGCACACTACTTACGGATACCTACAATGAGCAGTTCTTC. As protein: CASSTLLTDTYNEQFF.

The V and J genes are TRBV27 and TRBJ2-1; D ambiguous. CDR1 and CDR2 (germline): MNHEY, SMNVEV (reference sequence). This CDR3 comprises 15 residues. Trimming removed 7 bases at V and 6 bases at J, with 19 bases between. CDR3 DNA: TGTGCCAGCACCTTGGGCTCTCTTGGCTCCAATGAGCAGTTCTTC. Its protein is CASTLGSLGSNEQFF.

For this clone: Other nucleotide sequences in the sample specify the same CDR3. DNA for the CDR3: TGTGCCAGTAGCCTAGGGCAGGGCTACGAGCAGTACTTC. It encodes CASSLGQGYEQYF. The V gene is TRBV19, the J gene TRBJ2-7; maybe TRBD1 (5 bases). V lost 6 bases, J lost 3 bases, and 12 bases lay in between. This CDR3 is 13 amino acids long. Germline-derived CDR1 and CDR2 are LNHDA and SQIVND (reference sequence).

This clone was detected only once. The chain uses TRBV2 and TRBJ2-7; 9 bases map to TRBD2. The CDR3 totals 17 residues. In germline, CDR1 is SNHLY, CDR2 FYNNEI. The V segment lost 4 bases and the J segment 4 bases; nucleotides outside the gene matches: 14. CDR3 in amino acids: CASSGRAGGVRGYEQYF. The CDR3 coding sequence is TGTGCCAGCAGTGGGCGAGCGGGAGGCGTTCGCGGGTACGAGCAGTACTTC.

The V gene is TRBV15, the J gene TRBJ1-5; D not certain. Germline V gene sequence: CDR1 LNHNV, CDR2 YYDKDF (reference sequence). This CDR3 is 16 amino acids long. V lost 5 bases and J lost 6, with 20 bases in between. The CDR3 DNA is TGTGCCACCAGCGAGCCTGGGATCGCACGGTTTCAGCCCCAGCATTTT. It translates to CATSEPGIARFQPQHF.

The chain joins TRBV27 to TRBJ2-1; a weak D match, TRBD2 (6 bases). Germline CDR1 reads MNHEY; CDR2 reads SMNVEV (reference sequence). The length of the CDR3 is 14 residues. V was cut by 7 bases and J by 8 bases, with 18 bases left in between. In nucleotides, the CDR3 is TGTGCCAGCACCGCAAGACTAGGGCTCCATGAGCAGTTCTTC. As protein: CASTARLGLHEQFF.

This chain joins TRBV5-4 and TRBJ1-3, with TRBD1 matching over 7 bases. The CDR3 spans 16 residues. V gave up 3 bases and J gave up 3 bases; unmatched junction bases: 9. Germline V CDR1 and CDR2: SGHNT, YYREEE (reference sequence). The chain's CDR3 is CASSSDYDRVGNTIYF. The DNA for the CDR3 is TGTGCCAGCAGCTCCGATTATGACAGGGTTGGAAACACCATATATTTT.

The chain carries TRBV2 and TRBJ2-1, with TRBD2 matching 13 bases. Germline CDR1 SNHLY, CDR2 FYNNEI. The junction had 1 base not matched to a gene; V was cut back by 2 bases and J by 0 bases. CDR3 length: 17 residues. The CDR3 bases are TGTGCCAGCAGTGAACGGACTAGCGGGAGCTCCTACAATGAGCAGTTCTTC. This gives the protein CASSERTSGSSYNEQFF.

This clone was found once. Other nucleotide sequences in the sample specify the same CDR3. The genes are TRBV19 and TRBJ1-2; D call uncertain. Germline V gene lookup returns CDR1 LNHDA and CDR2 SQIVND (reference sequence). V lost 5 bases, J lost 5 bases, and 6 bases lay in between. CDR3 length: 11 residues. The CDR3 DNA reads TGTGCCAGTAGTTTTCATTATGGCTACACCTTC. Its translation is CASSFHYGYTF.

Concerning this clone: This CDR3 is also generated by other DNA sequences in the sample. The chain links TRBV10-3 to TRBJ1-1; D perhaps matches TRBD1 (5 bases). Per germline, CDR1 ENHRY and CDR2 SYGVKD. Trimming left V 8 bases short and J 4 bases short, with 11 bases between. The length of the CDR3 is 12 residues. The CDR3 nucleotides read TGTGCCATCGGTTCGGGGGGCACTGAAGCTTTCTTT. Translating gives CAIGSGGTEAFF.

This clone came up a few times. The CDR3 DNA follows: TGTGCCTGGAGTGTTCCCCGACAGGTAGATCAGCCCCAGCATTTT. This encodes CAWSVPRQVDQPQHF. The chain employs TRBV30 and TRBJ1-5, with D possibly matching TRBD1 (6 bases). Germline V gene sequence: CDR1 GTSNPN, CDR2 SVGIG (reference sequence). V lost 0 bases, J lost 5 bases, and 14 bases lay in between. The CDR3 totals 15 residues.

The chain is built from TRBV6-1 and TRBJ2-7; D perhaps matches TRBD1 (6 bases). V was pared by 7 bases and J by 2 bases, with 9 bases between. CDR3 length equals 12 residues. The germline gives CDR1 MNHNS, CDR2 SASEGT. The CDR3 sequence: CASNYRAYEQYF. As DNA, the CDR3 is TGTGCCAGCAATTACAGGGCCTACGAGCAGTACTTC.

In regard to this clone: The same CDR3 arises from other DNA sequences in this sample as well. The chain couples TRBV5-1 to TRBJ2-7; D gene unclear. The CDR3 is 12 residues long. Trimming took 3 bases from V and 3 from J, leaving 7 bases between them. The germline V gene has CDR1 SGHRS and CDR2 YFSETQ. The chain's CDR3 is CASSSGRYEQYF. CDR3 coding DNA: TGCGCCAGCAGCTCTGGGCGCTACGAGCAGTACTTC.

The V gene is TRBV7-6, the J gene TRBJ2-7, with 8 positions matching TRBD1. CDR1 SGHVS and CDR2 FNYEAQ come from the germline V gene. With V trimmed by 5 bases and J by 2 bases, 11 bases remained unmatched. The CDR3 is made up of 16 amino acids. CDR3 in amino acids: CASSKWADRDAYEQYF. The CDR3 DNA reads TGTGCCAGCAGCAAATGGGCGGACAGGGACGCCTACGAGCAGTACTTC.

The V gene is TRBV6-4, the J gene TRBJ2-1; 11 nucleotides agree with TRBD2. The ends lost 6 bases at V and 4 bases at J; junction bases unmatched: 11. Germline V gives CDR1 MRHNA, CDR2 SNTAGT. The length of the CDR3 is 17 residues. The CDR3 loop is CASSRTSGFSVYNEQFF. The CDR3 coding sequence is TGTGCCAGCAGCCGGACTAGCGGGTTCAGCGTATACAATGAGCAGTTCTTC.